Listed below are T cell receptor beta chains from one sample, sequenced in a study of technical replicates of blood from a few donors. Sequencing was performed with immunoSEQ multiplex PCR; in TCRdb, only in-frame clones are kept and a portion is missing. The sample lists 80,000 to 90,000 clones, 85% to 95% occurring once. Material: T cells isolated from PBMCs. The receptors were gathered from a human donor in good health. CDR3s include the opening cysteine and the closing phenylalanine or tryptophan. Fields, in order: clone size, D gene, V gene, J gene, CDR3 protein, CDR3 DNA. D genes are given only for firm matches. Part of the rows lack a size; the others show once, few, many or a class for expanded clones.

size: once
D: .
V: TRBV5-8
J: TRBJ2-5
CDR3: CASSFRTTQETQYF
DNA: TGTGCCAGCAGCTTCCGGACAACCCAAGAGACCCAGTACTTC

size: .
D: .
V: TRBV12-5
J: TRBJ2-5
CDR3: CASADTFQETQYF
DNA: TGTGCTAGTGCCGACACATTCCAAGAGACCCAGTACTTC

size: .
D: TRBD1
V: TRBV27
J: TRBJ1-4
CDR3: CASSLFTGGGEKLFF
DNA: TGTGCCAGCAGTTTGTTTACAGGGGGGGGTGAAAAACTGTTTTTT

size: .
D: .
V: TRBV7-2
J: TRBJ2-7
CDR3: CASSLVGGQNYEQYF
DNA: TGTGCCAGCAGCCTCGTAGGAGGGCAGAACTACGAGCAGTACTTC

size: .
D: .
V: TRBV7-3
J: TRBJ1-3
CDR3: CASRPSSGNTIYF
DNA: TGTGCCAGCAGACCGAGCTCTGGAAACACCATATATTTT

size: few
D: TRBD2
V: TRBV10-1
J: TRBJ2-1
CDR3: CASSRGLPNEQFF
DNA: TGCGCCAGCAGTAGGGGACTACCCAATGAGCAGTTCTTC

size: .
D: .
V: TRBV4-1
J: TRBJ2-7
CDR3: CASSPGDPVYEQYF
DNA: TGCGCCAGCAGTCCGGGTGACCCCGTCTACGAGCAGTACTTC

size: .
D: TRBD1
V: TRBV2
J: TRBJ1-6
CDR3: CASRGTGFDNSPLHF
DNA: TGTGCCAGCAGGGGGACAGGGTTCGATAATTCACCCCTCCACTTT

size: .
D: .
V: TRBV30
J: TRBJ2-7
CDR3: CAWKLLGADEQYF
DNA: TGTGCCTGGAAGTTACTGGGGGCGGACGAGCAGTACTTC

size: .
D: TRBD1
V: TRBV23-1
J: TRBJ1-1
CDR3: CASSQRQGAEAFF
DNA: TGCGCCAGCAGTCAAAGACAGGGCGCTGAAGCTTTCTTT

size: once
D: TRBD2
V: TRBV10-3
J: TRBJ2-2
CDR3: CAIRAGLAGETANTGELFF
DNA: TGTGCCATCAGGGCCGGACTAGCGGGGGAGACCGCGAACACCGGGGAGCTGTTTTTT

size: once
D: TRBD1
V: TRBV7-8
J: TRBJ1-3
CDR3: CASSRDRGQENTIYF
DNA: TGTGCCAGCAGCCGGGACAGGGGGCAGGAAAACACCATATATTTT

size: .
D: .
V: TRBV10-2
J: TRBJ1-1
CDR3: CASSEVMNTEAFF
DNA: TGCGCCAGCAGTGAGGTTATGAACACTGAAGCTTTCTTT

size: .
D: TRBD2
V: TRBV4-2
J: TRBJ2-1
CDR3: CASSQLTSGNEQFF
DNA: TGTGCCAGCAGCCAACTGACTAGCGGGAATGAGCAGTTCTTC

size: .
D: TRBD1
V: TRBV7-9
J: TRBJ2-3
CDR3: CASSLGQGASTDTQYF
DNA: TGTGCCAGCAGCTTAGGACAGGGGGCGTCCACAGATACGCAGTATTTT

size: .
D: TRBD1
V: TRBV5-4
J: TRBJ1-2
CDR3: CASSLDWDRLYGYTF
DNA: TGTGCCAGCAGCTTGGATTGGGACAGATTATATGGCTACACCTTC

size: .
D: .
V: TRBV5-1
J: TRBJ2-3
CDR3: CASAVGAGSTDTQYF
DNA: TGCGCCAGCGCAGTCGGCGCGGGAAGCACAGATACGCAGTATTTT

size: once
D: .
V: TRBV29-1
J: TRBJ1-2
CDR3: CSVEGRTAYGYTF
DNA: TGCAGCGTTGAAGGTCGGACAGCCTATGGCTACACCTTC

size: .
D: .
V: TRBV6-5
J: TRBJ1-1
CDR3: CASSYGAVGNTEAFF
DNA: TGTGCCAGCAGTTACGGAGCGGTAGGGAACACTGAAGCTTTCTTT

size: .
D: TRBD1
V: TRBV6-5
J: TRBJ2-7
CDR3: CASSREQGLHEQYF
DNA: TGTGCCAGCAGTCGAGAACAGGGGTTGCACGAGCAGTACTTC

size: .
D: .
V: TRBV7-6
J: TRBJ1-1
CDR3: CASSLHEVNTEAFF
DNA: TGTGCCAGCAGCTTACACGAGGTGAACACTGAAGCTTTCTTT

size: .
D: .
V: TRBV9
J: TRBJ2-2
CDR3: CASSVGGNTGELFF
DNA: TGTGCCAGCAGCGTAGGAGGGAACACCGGGGAGCTGTTTTTT

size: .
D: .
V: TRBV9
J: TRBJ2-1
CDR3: CASSVDPNYNEQFF
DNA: TGTGCCAGCAGCGTAGATCCTAATTACAATGAGCAGTTCTTC

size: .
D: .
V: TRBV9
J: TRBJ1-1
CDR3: CASSVEPGGSGSQMNTEAFF
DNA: TGTGCCAGCAGCGTAGAACCGGGAGGCTCAGGGTCTCAGATGAACACTGAAGCTTTCTTT